These T cell receptor beta chains were read from a single sample in a study of control samples from healthy donors and cancer patients. Sequencing used immunoSEQ multiplex PCR; TCRdb keeps in-frame clones, though not all of them. The data hold over 150,000 clones, with approximately 94% observed a single time. Sequenced material: PBMCs. All receptors derive from a man aged 55 to 70 with colorectal cancer. CDR3s include the opening cysteine and the closing phenylalanine or tryptophan. Fields, in order: clone size, V gene, D gene, J gene, CDR3 protein, CDR3 DNA. A D gene is named only where the DNA matches it firmly. A clone size is listed for some rows: how often the clone was seen (once, few, many), or a class if it is expanded.

NA,TRBV12-3/TRBV12-4,TRBD1,TRBJ1-1,CASSVPDRAEAFF,TGTGCCAGCAGTGTCCCGGACAGGGCAGAAGCTTTCTTT
NA,TRBV29-1,NA,TRBJ2-7,CSVQEVGGREQYF,TGCAGCGTCCAGGAGGTGGGGGGAAGGGAGCAGTACTTC
NA,TRBV7-9,TRBD1,TRBJ2-1,CASSKTGVNEQFF,TGTGCCAGCAGTAAGACAGGGGTCAATGAGCAGTTCTTC
NA,TRBV21-1,NA,TRBJ2-3,CASSKVPSGGLTDTQYF,TGTGCCAGCAGCAAAGTTCCTAGCGGGGGGTTGACAGATACGCAGTATTTT
NA,TRBV9,TRBD1,TRBJ2-1,CASSVGTGRNEQFF,TGTGCCAGCAGCGTAGGGACAGGGAGGAATGAGCAGTTCTTC
NA,TRBV5-1,NA,TRBJ2-5,CASRRAGSQETQYF,TGCGCCAGCAGAAGGGCAGGGAGCCAAGAGACCCAGTACTTC
NA,TRBV5-1,NA,TRBJ1-3,CASSFRAGDGNTIYF,TGCGCCAGCAGCTTTAGGGCAGGGGACGGAAACACCATATATTTT
NA,TRBV9,NA,TRBJ1-1,CASSAPLGGAEAFF,TGTGCCAGCAGCGCCCCCTTGGGAGGAGCCGAAGCTTTCTTT
NA,TRBV11-3,TRBD1,TRBJ2-2,CASSNRDRDTGELFF,TGTGCCAGCAGCAACCGGGACAGGGACACCGGGGAGCTGTTTTTT
NA,TRBV10-3,TRBD1,TRBJ1-2,CAISAGQGGYGYTF,TGTGCCATCAGTGCTGGACAGGGGGGCTATGGCTACACCTTC
NA,TRBV6-5,TRBD1,TRBJ2-7,CASSYSGQGVYEQYF,TGTGCCAGCAGTTACTCGGGACAGGGAGTCTACGAGCAGTACTTC
once,TRBV6-5,NA,TRBJ2-7,CASSNSYEQYF,TGTGCCAGCAGTAACTCCTACGAGCAGTACTTC
NA,TRBV5-8,NA,TRBJ2-1,CASSLDSQNEQFF,TGTGCCAGCAGCTTGGACTCCCAAAATGAGCAGTTCTTC
few,TRBV7-9,TRBD1,TRBJ1-1,CASSPDRVENTEAFF,TGTGCCAGCAGCCCCGACAGGGTTGAGAACACTGAAGCTTTCTTT
NA,TRBV7-2,NA,TRBJ1-1,CASSPRVRTEAFF,TGTGCCAGCAGCCCCCGGGTAAGGACTGAAGCTTTCTTT
once,TRBV6-5,TRBD1,TRBJ1-6,CASRFREGASPLHF,TGTGCCAGCAGGTTCCGGGAGGGGGCTTCACCCCTCCACTTT
NA,TRBV18,TRBD1,TRBJ2-5,CASSPLGQGIETQYF,TGTGCCAGCTCACCTTTAGGACAGGGGATTGAGACCCAGTACTTC
NA,TRBV11-2,NA,TRBJ1-2,CASRSVRDRQANYGYTF,TGTGCCAGCAGATCCGTTCGGGATCGACAGGCCAACTATGGCTACACCTTC
NA,TRBV19,TRBD1,TRBJ1-2,CASSIPTGGVGGYTF,TGTGCCAGTAGTATCCCCACAGGGGGCGTTGGGGGCTACACCTTC
NA,TRBV14,NA,TRBJ1-2,CASSLQPGVGYTF,TGTGCCAGCAGCCTTCAGCCAGGTGTCGGCTACACCTTC
NA,TRBV19,TRBD2,TRBJ2-3,CASGKAGGPGDTQYF,TGTGCCAGTGGAAAAGCGGGGGGGCCCGGAGATACGCAGTATTTT
NA,TRBV27,NA,TRBJ2-7,CASSSNRKTYEQYF,TGTGCCAGCAGTTCTAATAGAAAGACCTACGAGCAGTACTTC
NA,TRBV2,NA,TRBJ1-2,CASTVRDNYGYTF,TGTGCCAGCACCGTAAGGGACAACTATGGCTACACCTTC
NA,TRBV6-6,TRBD1,TRBJ1-4,CASSSTGNEKLFF,TGTGCCAGCAGTTCGACAGGGAATGAAAAACTGTTTTTT
NA,TRBV11-2,NA,TRBJ2-1,CASSLGGATNEQFF,TGTGCCAGCAGCTTGGGGGGGGCGACCAATGAGCAGTTCTTC
once,TRBV6-2/TRBV6-3,NA,TRBJ1-1,CASSSPGLNTEAFF,TGTGCCAGCAGTTCCCCTGGCCTGAACACTGAAGCTTTCTTT
NA,TRBV7-6,TRBD1,TRBJ2-5,CASSLGTVQETQYF,TGTGCCAGCAGCCTCGGGACAGTACAAGAGACCCAGTACTTC
once,TRBV5-5,NA,TRBJ2-2,CASSLGQTGWDTGELFF,TGTGCCAGCAGCTTGGGACAAACAGGGTGGGACACCGGGGAGCTGTTTTTT
NA,TRBV6-5,TRBD1,TRBJ1-1,CASRGQGVTEAFF,TGTGCCAGCAGAGGACAGGGAGTCACTGAAGCTTTCTTT
NA,TRBV6-2/TRBV6-3,NA,TRBJ1-1,CASSYALGNTEAFF,TGTGCCAGCAGTTATGCCCTAGGGAACACTGAAGCTTTCTTT
NA,TRBV2,TRBD1,TRBJ2-5,CASSEQGVPEGTQYF,TGTGCCAGCAGCGAACAGGGGGTGCCCGAGGGGACCCAGTACTTC
NA,TRBV4-1,NA,TRBJ1-2,CASSLTGNYGYTF,TGCGCCAGCAGCCTCACAGGGAACTATGGCTACACCTTC
NA,TRBV11-2,TRBD1,TRBJ1-4,CASSLGARGPGEKLFF,TGTGCCAGCAGCTTAGGCGCCAGGGGGCCGGGTGAAAAACTGTTTTTT
NA,TRBV19,TRBD2,TRBJ2-5,CASSTYAGEETQYF,TGTGCCAGTAGTACCTATGCGGGGGAAGAGACCCAGTACTTC
NA,TRBV30,TRBD1,TRBJ2-5,CAWGQGLRETQYF,TGTGCTTGGGGACAGGGGCTTAGGGAGACCCAGTACTTC
NA,TRBV30,NA,TRBJ1-1,CAWGQTNTEAFF,TGTGCCTGGGGGCAGACGAACACTGAAGCTTTCTTT
NA,TRBV19,NA,TRBJ1-2,CASSIIGGNYGYTF,TGTGCCAGTAGTATCATCGGCGGAAACTATGGCTACACCTTC
NA,TRBV5-1,TRBD2,TRBJ2-7,CASSASPSGGPYEQYF,TGCGCCAGCAGCGCCTCTCCTAGCGGGGGCCCCTACGAGCAGTACTTC
NA,TRBV19,NA,TRBJ1-3,CASRTGRLSGNTIYF,TGTGCCAGTAGGACGGGACGGCTCTCTGGAAACACCATATATTTT
NA,TRBV6-2/TRBV6-3,NA,TRBJ2-7,CASSYDSLTVTYEQYF,TGTGCCAGCAGTTACGATAGTTTAACGGTAACCTACGAGCAGTACTTC
once,TRBV27,TRBD2,TRBJ2-1,CASSPTRLAGRGGSYNEQFF,TGTGCCAGCAGTCCGACTAGGCTAGCGGGGAGGGGTGGCTCCTACAATGAGCAGTTCTTC
NA,TRBV7-9,NA,TRBJ1-2,CASSFGPTVSYDGYTF,TGTGCCAGCAGCTTTGGCCCGACAGTTTCGTACGATGGCTACACCTTC
NA,TRBV6-5,NA,TRBJ1-1,CASRGDGWNTEAFF,TGTGCCAGCAGAGGGGACGGATGGAACACTGAAGCTTTCTTT
NA,TRBV7-2,TRBD2,TRBJ2-7,CASSQTSGGPDF,TGTGCCAGCAGTCAGACTAGCGGGGGCCCGGACTTC
NA,TRBV7-2,NA,TRBJ2-5,CASSLGEGAYETQYF,TGTGCCAGCAGCTTAGGGGAGGGGGCTTATGAGACCCAGTACTTC
NA,TRBV7-2,NA,TRBJ1-2,CASSLHRAYGYTF,TGTGCCAGCAGCTTACACAGGGCCTATGGCTACACCTTC
NA,TRBV3-1/TRBV3-2,TRBD1,TRBJ2-5,CTSSQTGMETQYF,TGTACCAGCAGCCAGACAGGGATGGAGACCCAGTACTTC
NA,TRBV3-1/TRBV3-2,TRBD1,TRBJ1-5,CASSQGRTGPFGPQHF,TGTGCCAGCAGCCAAGGTCGGACAGGGCCATTCGGGCCCCAGCATTTT
NA,TRBV19,NA,TRBJ1-1,CASSLAGFSEAFF,TGTGCCAGTAGTCTCGCGGGATTCAGTGAAGCTTTCTTT
NA,TRBV9,NA,TRBJ2-3,CASSVGLRDTDTQYF,TGTGCCAGCAGCGTAGGGTTGAGGGACACAGATACGCAGTATTTT
NA,TRBV7-9,NA,TRBJ1-2,CASSLDGYGYTF,TGTGCCAGCAGCTTAGACGGCTATGGCTACACCTTC
NA,TRBV28,NA,TRBJ1-6,CASSLAELLSSYNSPLHF,TGTGCCAGCAGTTTAGCAGAGCTTCTAAGCTCCTATAATTCACCCCTCCACTTT
NA,TRBV3-1/TRBV3-2,NA,TRBJ1-2,CASSQESSDFYGYTF,TGTGCCAGCAGCCAAGAGAGCTCTGACTTCTATGGCTACACCTTC
NA,TRBV28,NA,TRBJ2-7,CASSPHGRYEQYF,TGTGCCAGCAGTCCCCACGGGCGCTACGAGCAGTACTTC
few,TRBV6-2/TRBV6-3,TRBD1,TRBJ1-5,CASSLGGLRQPQHF,TGTGCCAGCAGTTTAGGGGGCCTCAGGCAGCCCCAGCATTTT
NA,TRBV7-8,NA,TRBJ1-2,CASSLSGGYTF,TGTGCCAGCAGCTTAAGTGGTGGCTACACCTTC
NA,TRBV7-2,TRBD1,TRBJ2-5,CASSPVDRGKTQYF,TGTGCCAGCAGCCCGGTCGACAGGGGGAAGACCCAGTACTTC
NA,TRBV7-9,TRBD1,TRBJ1-2,CASSFGTGDGYTF,TGTGCCAGCAGCTTCGGGACAGGGGATGGCTACACCTTC
NA,TRBV7-8,NA,TRBJ2-5,CASSRGLQETQYF,TGTGCCAGCAGCCGAGGACTGCAAGAGACCCAGTACTTC
NA,TRBV9,TRBD2,TRBJ2-2,CASKRENTGELFF,TGTGCCAGCAAGCGGGAGAACACCGGGGAGCTGTTTTTT